This T cell receptor beta chain came from a study of shared clonotypes between healthy human individuals. Note on this clone: This may be a read error, as it is one base from a much larger clone.

Unsorted samples relied on around 100 million PBMCs, which served as the source of genomic DNA. TCRdb's copy holds only in-frame clones and misses some; the assay was immunoSEQ multiplex PCR. Of some 490,000 clones listed, roughly 80% were seen once; the top ten hold roughly 13%. CDR1 is MNHEY and CDR2 is SVGAGI in the germline V gene. This CDR3 region has 15 residues. Material for sequencing was PBMCs. This sequence joins TRBV6-5 and TRBJ2-7; 10 nucleotides match TRBD2. The source of this sequence is a woman aged 40 to 50 in good health. Some clones in this sample may be carry-over from other donors' samples. CDR3 in DNA: TGTTCCAGCAGTCCCCTAGCGGGAGAGACCTACGAGCAGTACTTC. Protein product: CSSSPLAGETYEQYF.